This T cell receptor (beta chain) emerged from a study of control samples from healthy donors and cancer patients (dated by TCRdb to 2018 to 2020). The library relied on the immunoSEQ multiplex PCR assay. Here the immuneACCESS table is served through TCRdb, limited to in-frame sequences with V and J called. Missing clones are a known gap in these copies; in checked studies unresolved V genes cover under half, and the rest lacks a known reason. Across this sample there are roughly 170,000 clones, with over 80% seen only once. The ten largest make up approximately 1.5% of the sample. Counted from cysteine to phenylalanine, this CDR3 has 12 amino acids. Only the CDR3 part of the read is kept: 36 bases, read in frame from the first base. A note on this clone: Its antigen specificity is not known. No clone much larger than this one lies a single base away; base qualities are absent.

Recombination joined TRBV21-1 with TRBJ1-1. TRBV21-1 is deemed a pseudogene. Sequenced material: blood. This receptor was obtained from a man between 18 and 35 years old in good health. The CDR3 protein is CASSKTSGGAFF. The nucleotides read TGTGCCAGCAGCAAAACATCGGGGGGGGCTTTCTTT.